A single sample gave rise to the 25 T cell receptor beta chains below, sequenced in a study of cytomegalovirus exposure and HLA in healthy donors. This table comes from immunoSEQ multiplex PCR, and its TCRdb copy is limited to in-frame clones, with some not included. The sample records 45,000 or so clones, 90% to 95% being singletons. Sequenced sample: PBMCs. These receptors originate from a woman younger than 35 in good health and CMV-seronegative.

This chain links TRBV7-6 with TRBJ2-3; 10 positions agree with TRBD2. This CDR3 region has 15 residues. Germline V CDR1 and CDR2: SGHVS, FNYEAQ. The ends lost 4 bases at V and 6 bases at J; junction bases unmatched: 7. The chain's CDR3 is CASSSTSGPGDTQYF. The DNA of the CDR3 is TGTGCCAGCAGCTCGACTAGCGGGCCTGGGGATACGCAGTATTTT.

The V call is TRBV28, the J call TRBJ2-3, with 8 positions matching TRBD2. From germline, CDR1 is MDHEN and CDR2 SYDVKM. V lost 6 bases and J lost 6; bases outside the gene matches: 17. CDR3 size: 17 residues. CDR3: CASSSNSGVAGTDTQYF. The CDR3 DNA reads as TGTGCCAGCAGCTCAAATAGCGGGGTCGCGGGGACGGATACGCAGTATTTT.

The chain links TRBV29-1 to TRBJ1-3; no clear D. The CDR3 loop spans 11 amino acids. V was trimmed by 3 bases and J by 4 bases, leaving 4 bases between them. The germline CDR1 and CDR2 sequences are SQVTM and ANQGSEA. CDR3 nucleotide sequence: TGCAGCGTTGACGGGGGAAACACCATATATTTT. It specifies CSVDGGNTIYF.

This clone was counted once. The rearrangement uses TRBV27 and TRBJ2-3; 7 bases are a match to TRBD2. Germline-derived CDR1 and CDR2 are MNHEY and SMNVEV (reference sequence). The CDR3 is 17 residues long. J lost 6 bases, V lost 5 bases, and 17 bases had no gene match. The CDR3 sequence is CASSEWGLGGTADTQYF. As DNA, the CDR3 is TGTGCCAGCAGTGAATGGGGACTCGGGGGGACTGCGGATACGCAGTATTTT.

The chain carries TRBV21-1 and TRBJ2-7; the tabulated D call, TRBD2, remains unverified against the DNA. TRBV21-1 is reported as a pseudogene. The length of the CDR3 is 14 residues. CDR3 region: CASSSSGSSYEQYF. The CDR3 DNA follows: TGTGCCAGCAGCAGTAGCGGCAGCTCCTACGAGCAGTACTTC.

The chain recombines TRBV5-6 with TRBJ2-7; maybe TRBD1 (6 bases). Trimming shortened V by 4 bases and J by 6 bases, and 14 bases separated the two germline ends. This CDR3 has 13 residues. Germline V gives CDR1 SGHDT, CDR2 YYEEEE. Written as DNA, the CDR3 is TGTGCCAGCAGCCCCAACCGGGACATCGAGCAGTACTTC. Encoded protein: CASSPNRDIEQYF.

The chain employs TRBV19 and TRBJ1-1; tentatively, D is TRBD1 (5 bases). This CDR3 region has 14 residues. Germline V gene sequence: CDR1 LNHDA, CDR2 SQIVND (reference sequence). The V and J ends lost 6 bases and 0 bases respectively, with 11 bases between them. In DNA form, the CDR3 reads TGTGCCAGTAGGCTTCAGGACATGAACACTGAAGCTTTCTTT. Translation gives CASRLQDMNTEAFF.

The rearrangement joins TRBV18 to TRBJ1-1, with a weak D call TRBD1 (5 bases). The germline V gene has CDR1 KGHSH and CDR2 LQKENI. The CDR3 is 14 amino acids. With 3 bases removed from V and 2 bases from J, the gap between germline ends came to 10 bases. The CDR3 DNA sequence: TGTGCCAGCTCACCGCAAGACAGTAACACTGAAGCTTTCTTT. It is translated as CASSPQDSNTEAFF.

This chain links TRBV10-3 with TRBJ2-6, with a possible D match to TRBD2 (5 bases). The CDR3 sequence is 13 residues long. Germline lookup yields CDR1 ENHRY and CDR2 SYGVKD. V lost 7 bases and J 12 bases, leaving 16 bases between the germline ends. The CDR3 reads CAINPNGAGVLTF. DNA of the CDR3: TGTGCCATCAACCCCAACGGTGCGGGCGTCCTGACTTTC.

This clone was detected a few times. The V call is TRBV15, the J call TRBJ2-5, with 7 nucleotides matching TRBD2. The CDR3 contains 17 residues. V was clipped by 0 bases and J by 2 bases; unmatched bases: 9. The germline CDR1 and CDR2 sequences are LNHNV and YYDKDF (reference sequence). The CDR3 protein is CATSREVGRGRQETQYF. DNA of the CDR3: TGTGCCACCAGCAGAGAGGTTGGGCGGGGGAGACAAGAGACCCAGTACTTC.

The CDR3, as DNA: TGTGCCAGCAGTGAACAGTTGCAGCCCCAGCATTTT. Translation gives CASSEQLQPQHF. The V gene is TRBV2, the J gene TRBJ1-5, with D uncertain. Germline CDR1 reads SNHLY; CDR2 reads FYNNEI. V was shortened by 2 bases and J by 7 bases, with 6 bases between the two germline ends. The CDR3 extends over 12 amino acids.

Here the CDR3 reads CASNSPGGLAGELFF. Here the CDR3 DNA reads TGTGCCAGCAACTCTCCAGGGGGTCTCGCCGGGGAGCTGTTTTTT. This chain joins TRBV27 and TRBJ2-2; 7 bases line up with TRBD1. The CDR3 is 15 residues long. Germline V gives CDR1 MNHEY, CDR2 SMNVEV (reference sequence). Trimming removed 7 bases from V and 6 bases from J; junction bases left unmatched: 11.

This chain joins TRBV5-1 and TRBJ2-4, with TRBD2 matching over 7 bases. The CDR3 loop spans 15 amino acids. Trimming took 4 bases from V and 8 from J; bases not matched to a gene: 12. Per germline, CDR1 SGHRS and CDR2 YFSETQ. CDR3 sequence: CASSPQAGTSDIQYF. The CDR3 nucleotides read TGCGCCAGCAGCCCCCAAGCGGGGACCTCGGACATTCAGTACTTC.

The chain couples TRBV4-2 to TRBJ2-3, with 12 bases fitting TRBD2. From germline, CDR1 is LGHNA and CDR2 YNFKEQ. The length of the CDR3 is 15 residues. Trimming at V came to 4 bases and at J to 5 bases, leaving 4 bases not matched to a gene. The DNA of the CDR3 is TGTGCCAGCAGCCCGCTAGCGGGGGGGGGAGATACGCAGTATTTT. Residues: CASSPLAGGGDTQYF.

The chain joins TRBV5-5 to TRBJ2-1, with TRBD2 matching over 10 bases. CDR1 is SGHKS, CDR2 YYEKEE, per germline (reference sequence). V was clipped by 2 bases and J by 8 bases; unmatched bases: 7. The CDR3 sequence is 15 residues long. The CDR3 sequence is CASSLTAGGPYEQFF. The CDR3 bases are TGTGCCAGCAGCTTAACAGCGGGAGGGCCCTATGAGCAGTTCTTC.

This clone occurred once. CDR3 loop: CASKTSGRVREQYF. The CDR3 DNA is TGTGCCAGTAAAACTAGCGGGAGAGTTAGGGAGCAGTACTTC. V and J are TRBV21-1 and TRBJ2-7; TRBD2, the table's D call, lacks a check against the DNA. TRBV21-1 is flagged as a pseudogene. The CDR3 consists of 14 residues.

The chain employs TRBV19 and TRBJ1-1; TRBD1 matches at 7 bases. There are 13 residues in the CDR3. Germline lookup yields CDR1 LNHDA and CDR2 SQIVND (reference sequence). Unmatched junction bases numbered 7, after V lost 7 bases and J lost 5 bases. CDR3 nucleotides: TGTGCCAGTAAAAGACAGGGTGGGACTGAAGCTTTCTTT. Translation gives CASKRQGGTEAFF.

CDR3: CASSQDPIGTSGIVLAKNIQYF. The CDR3 DNA is TGCGCCAGCAGCCAAGATCCGATCGGGACTAGCGGAATAGTACTAGCCAAAAACATTCAGTACTTC. The V call is TRBV4-1, the J call TRBJ2-4, with TRBD2 matching 11 bases. Germline values: CDR1 MGHRA, CDR2 YSYEKL. V lost 0 bases to trimming and J lost 0 bases; unmatched junction nucleotides: 16. This CDR3 has 22 residues.

V and J are TRBV30 and TRBJ2-6; tentative D call: TRBD1 (6 bases). V was trimmed by 8 bases and J by 0 bases, leaving 20 bases between them. Per the germline V gene, CDR1 is GTSNPN and CDR2 is SVGIG (reference sequence). The CDR3 runs 17 residues. The CDR3 bases are TGTGCCCGGTCCCCGGGACACTTTGTCTCTGGGGCCAACGTCCTGACTTTC. Translating gives CARSPGHFVSGANVLTF.

The chain recombines TRBV6-5 with TRBJ2-3; TRBD2 aligns across 10 bases. The CDR3 spans 16 residues. The trim removed 0 bases at V and 3 bases at J, leaving 3 bases unmatched. The V gene's germline CDR1 is MNHEY and CDR2 SVGAGI. For the CDR3, the DNA is TGTGCCAGCAGTTACTCAGCGGGACTAGCGACAGATACGCAGTATTTT. Residues: CASSYSAGLATDTQYF.

J is TRBJ1-1 and V is TRBV18; weak D call: TRBD1 (6 bases). CDR3 length: 13 residues. Germline V gives CDR1 KGHSH, CDR2 LQKENI. The V and J ends lost 8 bases and 1 base respectively, with 11 bases between them. CDR3 protein: CASLSDRNTEAFF. DNA of the CDR3: TGTGCCAGCCTTTCGGACAGGAACACTGAAGCTTTCTTT.

V gene TRBV21-1 combines with J gene TRBJ2-1; TRBD2, the table's D call, was not compared with the DNA. TRBV21-1 represents a pseudogene. This CDR3 is 18 amino acids long. In DNA, the CDR3 is TGTGCCAGCAGCAAAGTTAGGTTAGCGGATTCAGACAACAATGAGCAGTTCTTC. Amino acid sequence: CASSKVRLADSDNNEQFF.

The genes are TRBV25-1 and TRBJ2-7; 7 bases match TRBD2. Per the germline V gene, CDR1 is MGHDK and CDR2 is SYGVNS. The trim removed 5 bases at V and 0 bases at J, leaving 7 bases unmatched. This CDR3 spans 15 amino acids. The DNA for the CDR3 is TGTGCCAGCAGTATCGCCGGGAGGTCCTCCTACGAGCAGTACTTC. This sequence encodes CASSIAGRSSYEQYF.

This clone came up a few times. This chain uses TRBV6-5 with TRBJ2-7, with a tentative D call TRBD2 (6 bases). This CDR3 is 15 amino acids long. Trimming stripped 0 bases from V and 5 bases from J, with 14 bases between. The germline CDR1 and CDR2 sequences are MNHEY and SVGAGI. CDR3 sequence (DNA): TGTGCCAGCAGTTACTCGGGAACGGGAGAGAACGAGCAGTACTTC. This encodes CASSYSGTGENEQYF.

This chain joins TRBV9 and TRBJ2-3; 8 nucleotides line up with TRBD2. V lost 2 bases, J lost 1 base, and 6 bases stayed unmatched. The CDR3 consists of 16 residues. Germline V gene data show CDR1 as SGDLS and CDR2 as YYNGEE. The CDR3 protein is CASSVRAGEGTDTQYF. The CDR3 nucleotides are TGTGCCAGCAGCGTTAGAGCGGGAGAAGGCACAGATACGCAGTATTTT.